This is a list of T cell receptor beta chains from one sample in a study of radiation and T cells in renal cell carcinoma. The repertoire was sequenced with immunoSEQ multiplex PCR; TCRdb's copy has only in-frame clones and lacks some. The sample has about 150,000 clones; roughly 90% are singletons. Sequenced material: blood, taken from a patient whose treatment included radiotherapy and nephrectomy. The origin of the receptors is a woman between 50 and 59 years old with renal cell carcinoma. Both conserved end residues are part of each CDR3. Each record gives: D gene, J gene, V gene, clone size, CDR3 protein, CDR3 DNA. The D gene is left open where the match is weak. Only part of the rows carry a size: once, few, many, or a class if the clone is expanded.

>.|TRBJ1-1|TRBV6-1|.
CASSEWVGRENTEAFF
TGTGCCAGCAGTGAATGGGTCGGCAGGGAGAACACTGAAGCTTTCTTT
>TRBD1|TRBJ1-2|TRBV6-6|.
CASSRDRAYGYTF
TGTGCCAGCAGTAGGGACAGGGCCTATGGCTACACCTTC
>TRBD1|TRBJ1-2|TRBV2|.
CASDGPGGALYGYTF
TGTGCCAGCGATGGTCCAGGGGGCGCCCTTTATGGCTACACCTTC
>TRBD1|TRBJ1-5|TRBV6-5|.
CASTTGGRDQPQHF
TGTGCCAGCACCACAGGGGGGAGGGATCAGCCCCAGCATTTT
>TRBD1|TRBJ1-5|TRBV5-1|.
CASSPGQDNQPQHF
TGCGCCAGCAGCCCGGGACAGGACAATCAGCCCCAGCATTTT
>TRBD2|TRBJ2-1|TRBV19|.
CASNPALASGGNEQFF
TGTGCCAGTAATCCTGCTTTGGCTAGCGGGGGCAATGAGCAGTTCTTC
>TRBD1|TRBJ2-5|TRBV19|many
CASSTLRRSGTGPETQYF
TGTGCCAGTAGCACTCTAAGGAGATCCGGGACAGGGCCAGAGACCCAGTACTTC
>TRBD1|TRBJ1-4|TRBV5-1|.
CASSGRTGMGEKLFF
TGCGCCAGCAGCGGAAGGACAGGGATGGGCGAAAAACTGTTTTTT
>TRBD1|TRBJ1-2|TRBV29-1|.
CSVTGAWQNYGYTF
TGCAGCGTCACAGGGGCTTGGCAAAACTATGGCTACACCTTC
>.|TRBJ2-7|TRBV7-2|.
CASSLKAGYEQYF
TGTGCCAGCAGCTTGAAGGCTGGGTACGAGCAGTACTTC
>.|TRBJ1-2|TRBV5-6|.
CASSLRGLRGYTF
TGTGCCAGCAGCTTGAGAGGATTGAGGGGCTACACCTTC
>TRBD1|TRBJ1-5|TRBV6-1|few
CASIPRTGSNQPQHF
TGTGCCAGCATTCCTCGGACAGGATCTAATCAGCCCCAGCATTTT
>.|TRBJ1-1|TRBV29-1|once
CSVEARVRVPEAFF
TGCAGCGTTGAAGCCCGGGTGAGGGTCCCTGAAGCTTTCTTT
>.|TRBJ1-1|TRBV7-6|.
CASSLSQNTEAFF
TGTGCCAGCAGCTTGTCCCAGAACACTGAAGCTTTCTTT
>.|TRBJ2-3|TRBV18|.
CASSPPALTDTQYF
TGTGCCAGCTCACCACCGGCGCTTACAGATACGCAGTATTTT
>.|TRBJ2-7|TRBV28|once
CASSPLDSYEQYF
TGTGCCAGCAGCCCACTGGATTCCTACGAGCAGTACTTC
>TRBD1|TRBJ1-1|TRBV6-1|.
CASRDPGQVNTEAFF
TGTGCCAGCAGGGACCCCGGACAGGTGAACACTGAAGCTTTCTTT
>TRBD1|TRBJ1-6|TRBV5-1|.
CASSIPGQGRNSPLHF
TGCGCCAGCAGCATTCCGGGACAGGGGAGGAATTCACCCCTCCACTTT
>TRBD1|TRBJ2-5|TRBV15|.
CATSGIQGAGETQYF
TGTGCCACCAGCGGCATACAGGGGGCAGGGGAGACCCAGTACTTC
>.|TRBJ1-1|TRBV4-3|.
CASSQEGIVGTEAFF
TGCGCCAGCAGCCAAGAAGGGATCGTTGGGACTGAAGCTTTCTTT
>TRBD1|TRBJ2-7|TRBV5-4|.
CASRLDLSGGSYEQYF
TGTGCCAGCAGGCTTGACTTATCAGGGGGCTCCTACGAGCAGTACTTC
>.|TRBJ1-6|TRBV5-5|.
CASSLDFLPMSSYNSPLHF
TGTGCCAGCAGCCTCGACTTTCTCCCCATGAGCTCCTATAATTCACCCCTCCACTTT
>.|TRBJ2-7|TRBV12-5|.
CASGLSPRGGTVGYEQYF
TGTGCTAGTGGTTTGTCTCCGAGAGGTGGGACGGTGGGCTACGAGCAGTACTTC
>TRBD1|TRBJ1-6|TRBV2|.
CASSSTGVGRPPLHF
TGTGCCAGCAGCAGCACAGGGGTAGGTAGGCCACCCCTCCACTTT
>TRBD1|TRBJ1-4|TRBV6-1|.
CASSVQGTNEKLFF
TGTGCCAGCAGTGTACAGGGGACTAATGAAAAACTGTTTTTT
>TRBD2|TRBJ2-4|TRBV5-1|.
CASSPGLAENIQYF
TGCGCCAGCAGCCCGGGACTAGCGGAAAACATTCAGTACTTC
>TRBD1|TRBJ2-7|TRBV5-1|.
CASSFGTGPSYEQYF
TGCGCCAGCAGCTTCGGGACAGGGCCATCCTACGAGCAGTACTTC
>.|TRBJ2-7|TRBV10-2|.
CASSARGAGLAYEQYF
TGCGCCAGCAGCGCCCGGGGGGCGGGGCTAGCCTACGAGCAGTACTTC
>TRBD1|TRBJ1-3|TRBV7-3|.
CASSSDRGLGNTIYF
TGTGCCAGCAGCTCGGACAGGGGGCTTGGAAACACCATATATTTT
>TRBD2|TRBJ2-3|TRBV9|.
CASSPQRGASTQYF
TGTGCCAGCAGCCCCCAGCGGGGGGCCTCTACGCAGTATTTT
>.|TRBJ1-1|TRBV7-3|.
CASSLSQGSTEAFF
TGTGCCAGCAGCTTAAGTCAGGGCAGCACTGAAGCTTTCTTT
>TRBD2|TRBJ2-1|TRBV6-5|.
CASSYSSGAEMNEQFF
TGTGCCAGCAGTTATTCCAGCGGGGCCGAAATGAATGAGCAGTTCTTC
>.|TRBJ2-1|TRBV5-6|.
CASSLQPNNEQFF
TGTGCCAGCAGCTTGCAGCCCAACAATGAGCAGTTCTTC
>.|TRBJ1-1|TRBV5-4|.
CASSYDAGAAEAFF
TGTGCCAGCAGTTACGACGCAGGGGCCGCTGAAGCTTTCTTT
>TRBD1|TRBJ2-1|TRBV6-1|once
CASRADRGYYEQFF
TGTGCCAGCAGGGCTGACAGGGGATATTATGAGCAGTTCTTC
>.|TRBJ2-7|TRBV7-9|.
CASSPTPSYEQYF
TGTGCCAGCAGCCCGACACCCTCCTACGAGCAGTACTTC